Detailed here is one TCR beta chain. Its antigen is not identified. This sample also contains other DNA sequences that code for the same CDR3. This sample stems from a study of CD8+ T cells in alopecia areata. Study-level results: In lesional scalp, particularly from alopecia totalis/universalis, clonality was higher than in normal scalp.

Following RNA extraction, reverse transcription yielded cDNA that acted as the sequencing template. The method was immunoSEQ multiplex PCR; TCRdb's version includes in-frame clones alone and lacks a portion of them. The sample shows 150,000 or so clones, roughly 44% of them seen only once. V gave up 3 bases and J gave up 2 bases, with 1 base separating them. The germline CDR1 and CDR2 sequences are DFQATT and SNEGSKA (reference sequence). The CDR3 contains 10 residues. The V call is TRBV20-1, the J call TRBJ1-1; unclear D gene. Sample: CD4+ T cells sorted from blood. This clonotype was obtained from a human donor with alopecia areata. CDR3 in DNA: TGCAGTGCTAGCAACACTGAAGCTTTCTTT. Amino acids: CSASNTEAFF.